The 25 T cell receptor beta chains below all came from one sample that was sequenced in a study of post-analysis software for immune sequencing data. Study findings and constraints: The five TRBV segments detected at higher frequency in patients than in controls included TRBV5-6, TRBV5-1 and TRBV20-1.

These TCRs' antigens remain unknown. Unique molecular identifiers were built into the TCR beta cDNA libraries. MiXCR, applied by TCRdb to the PCR reads, yields one record per CDR3 protein. The data show 750,000 to 950,000 distinct CDR3 sequences, under 70% seen once. The sample consisted of blood. Every receptor here comes from a girl aged 10-17 years with multiple sclerosis.

Note on this clonotype: A junction boundary mismatches the germline segment, possibly from a read error. The chain recombines TRBV20-1 with TRBJ2-7; 14 bases are shared with TRBD2. CDR1 DFQATT and CDR2 SNEGSKA come from the germline V gene (reference sequence). The CDR3 spans 15 residues. This CDR3 is CSARPRTSGRYERYF. The DNA for the CDR3 is TGCAGTGCTAGGCCAAGGACTAGCGGGAGGTACGAGCGGTACTTC.

The rearrangement joins TRBV15 to TRBJ1-2; D is uncertain. Trimming pared 0 bases from V and 0 bases from J, leaving 8 bases between. Germline V lookup: CDR1 LNHNV, CDR2 YYDKDF (reference sequence). The CDR3 extends over 15 amino acids. The CDR3 reads CATSRDTGANYGYTF. DNA of the CDR3: TGTGCCACCAGCAGAGATACGGGAGCTAACTATGGCTACACCTTC.

This clonotype was counted between two and nine times. The chain has TRBV7-6 and TRBJ2-3; a weak D match, TRBD2 (6 bases). Trimming removed 1 base at V and 4 bases at J, with 15 bases between. The CDR3 sequence is 16 residues long. The germline V gene has CDR1 SGHVS and CDR2 FNYEAQ. The CDR3 coding sequence is TGTGCCAGCAGCTTAGGACAGCGGAGGGAACCAGATACGCAGTATTTT. It encodes CASSLGQRREPDTQYF.

This clonotype was seen a handful of times. The rearrangement joins TRBV7-9 to TRBJ2-7; the D gene is possibly TRBD1 (6 bases). V lost 5 bases and J 2 bases, leaving 19 bases between the germline ends. The CDR3 covers 16 residues. Germline CDR1 reads SEHNR; CDR2 reads FQNEAQ (reference sequence). CDR3 coding DNA: TGTGCCAGCAGCCCTACCACAGGGCTGTGGGCCTACGAGCAGTACTTC. Its protein product is CASSPTTGLWAYEQYF.

The genes are TRBV29-1 and TRBJ2-1, with D possibly being TRBD2 (6 bases). The CDR3 covers 15 residues. CDR1 and CDR2 (germline): SQVTM, ANQGSEA. Trimming stripped 1 base from V and 6 bases from J, with 16 bases between. Here the CDR3 DNA reads TGCAGCGTTGAAGGTCACGGGAGAATCGGCAATGAGCAGTTCTTC. Its protein is CSVEGHGRIGNEQFF.

This clonotype was picked up a small number of times. The gene calls are TRBV5-1 and TRBJ1-2, with D tentatively TRBD1 (5 bases). In germline, CDR1 is SGHRS, CDR2 YFSETQ. This CDR3 spans 14 amino acids. V gave up 5 bases and J gave up 5 bases, with 16 bases separating them. CDR3 sequence (DNA): TGCGCCAGCAGTGAGAGGGGAAGTCGGTATGGCTACACCTTC. This translates into CASSERGSRYGYTF.

This chain uses TRBV5-1 with TRBJ2-7, with 9 bases identical to TRBD1. Germline V gives CDR1 SGHRS, CDR2 YFSETQ. The CDR3 extends over 14 amino acids. Trimming took 6 bases from V and 5 from J; bases not matched to a gene: 9. CDR3: CASTRDRVFDEQYF. CDR3 sequence (DNA): TGCGCCAGCACACGGGACAGGGTTTTCGACGAGCAGTACTTC.

This sequence joins TRBV7-9 and TRBJ2-7, with TRBD2 matching over 10 bases. There are 15 residues in the CDR3. The ends lost 4 bases at V and 4 bases at J; junction bases unmatched: 7. In germline, CDR1 is SEHNR, CDR2 FQNEAQ (reference sequence). CDR3 nucleotides: TGTGCCAGCAGCTCTATTAGCGGGAGGTTTTACGAGCAGTACTTC. Translating gives CASSSISGRFYEQYF. Together with reference TRBV7-9 and TRBJ2-7, the CDR3 gives the full variable domain: DTGVSQNPRHKITKRGQNVTFRCDPISEHNRLYWYRQTLGQGPEFLTYFQNEAQLEKSRLLSDRFSAERPKGSFSTLEIQRTEQGDSAMYLCASSSISGRFYEQYFGPGTRLTVT.

This chain's CDR3 is CSHTGGRVNTQYF. In DNA, the CDR3 is TGCAGCCATACAGGGGGAAGGGTAAATACGCAGTATTTT. The chain is built from TRBV29-1 and TRBJ2-3; the match to TRBD1 covers 8 bases. CDR1 SQVTM and CDR2 ANQGSEA come from the germline V gene. After removal of 8 bases from V and 7 bases from J, the junction contained 11 bases not matched to a gene. The CDR3 extends over 13 amino acids.

The chain uses TRBV29-1 and TRBJ2-1, with a possible D match to TRBD2 (6 bases). V lost 4 bases, J lost 7 bases, and 11 bases lay in between. This CDR3 is 12 amino acids long. CDR1 is SQVTM, CDR2 ANQGSEA, per germline. The CDR3: CSVGTGVNEQFF. The CDR3 DNA reads as TGCAGCGTTGGTACGGGGGTGAATGAGCAGTTCTTC.

The CDR3 here is CASSEAGTGGISPLHF. For the CDR3, the DNA is TGTGCCAGCAGTGAAGCTGGGACAGGGGGCATTTCACCCCTCCACTTT. The chain uses TRBV2 and TRBJ1-6, with TRBD1 identical over 12 bases. CDR1 is SNHLY and CDR2 is FYNNEI in the germline V gene. Trimming removed 0 bases from V and 9 bases from J; junction bases left unmatched: 3. The CDR3 sequence is 16 residues long.

This clonotype has more than one count but fewer than ten. The chain carries TRBV6-5 and TRBJ2-1; 7 bases line up with TRBD1. Trimming at V came to 6 bases and at J to 3 bases, leaving 5 bases not matched to a gene. CDR1 is MNHEY, CDR2 SVGAGI, per germline. The CDR3 sequence is 14 residues long. In DNA, the CDR3 is TGTGCCAGCAGGCTCCGACAGGGCTACAATGAGCAGTTCTTC. It translates to CASRLRQGYNEQFF.

V and J are TRBV20-1 and TRBJ1-1; 9 nucleotides agree with TRBD1. Germline lookup yields CDR1 DFQATT and CDR2 SNEGSKA (reference sequence). V shed 5 bases and J 5 bases; nucleotides not matched to a gene: 3. This CDR3 comprises 12 residues. The CDR3 region is CSARDRETEAFF. In nucleotides, the CDR3 is TGCAGTGCTCGGGACAGGGAAACTGAAGCTTTCTTT.

The chain couples TRBV7-9 to TRBJ2-1; 9 bases align to TRBD2. V lost 5 bases to trimming and J lost 0 bases; unmatched junction nucleotides: 8. The CDR3 spans 17 residues. Looked up from germline, CDR1 is SEHNR and CDR2 is FQNEAQ (reference sequence). This CDR3 is CASSGLQLAGSYNEQFF. The CDR3 DNA sequence: TGTGCCAGCAGCGGACTTCAACTAGCGGGCTCCTACAATGAGCAGTTCTTC.

This clonotype appeared a few times. V usage is TRBV5-6 and J usage is TRBJ2-4, with TRBD1 as a possible D gene (7 bases). There are 14 residues in the CDR3. The germline V gene has CDR1 SGHDT and CDR2 YYEEEE. The germline V and J ends were trimmed by 8 bases and 7 bases, with 19 bases remaining between them. CDR3 amino acids: CASTSIRGRNIQYF. For the CDR3, the DNA is TGTGCCAGTACTTCGATCAGGGGGAGGAACATTCAGTACTTC.

The chain has TRBV12-3 or TRBV12-4 and TRBJ2-1, with 8 nucleotides matching TRBD2. The CDR3 is 15 amino acids. V lost 5 bases, J lost 10 bases, and 13 bases stayed unmatched. CDR3 coding DNA: TGTGCCAGCAGTCCTAGCACTAGCGGCCCTGAGGAGCAGTTCTTC. Its protein product is CASSPSTSGPEEQFF.

This clonotype was picked up a small number of times. The rearrangement joins TRBV6-2 or TRBV6-3 to TRBJ2-7; 7 positions match TRBD1. This CDR3 has 17 residues. Germline values: CDR1 MNHEY, CDR2 SVGEGT. V shed 6 bases and J 4 bases; nucleotides not matched to a gene: 18. This CDR3 is CASSFDGTDVLRYEQYF. The CDR3 DNA reads TGTGCCAGCAGCTTCGACGGGACAGACGTTCTAAGATACGAGCAGTACTTC.

The CDR3 bases are TGTGCCAGCAGCTCCACAGGGGGAATAATGGATACGCAGTATTTT. Protein product: CASSSTGGIMDTQYF. The chain couples TRBV5-6 to TRBJ2-3, with 8 bases lining up with TRBD1. Germline CDR1 reads SGHDT; CDR2 reads YYEEEE. The CDR3 has 15 residues. With 3 bases clipped from V and 6 bases from J, the junction kept 9 bases outside the gene matches.

This chain connects TRBV29-1 to TRBJ2-5; 10 bases fit TRBD1. With the DNA end fitting TRBJ2-7 better, the J assignment may be wrong. The CDR3 consists of 12 residues. Germline V lookup: CDR1 SQVTM, CDR2 ANQGSEA. DNA of the CDR3: TGCAGCGGCGGGACAGGGGTCTACGAGCAGTACTTC. It is translated as CSGGTGVYEQYF.

This rearrangement joins TRBV2 to TRBJ2-3; D is possibly TRBD1 (6 bases). Looked up from germline, CDR1 is SNHLY and CDR2 is FYNNEI. V was clipped by 5 bases and J by 5 bases, with 11 bases between them. CDR3 length: 13 residues. CDR3 sequence: CASSTQTGDTQYF. DNA for the CDR3: TGTGCCAGCAGTACCCAGACAGGAGATACGCAGTATTTT. The full variable domain, rest sourced from reference TRBV2 and TRBJ2-3, is EPEVTQTPSHQVTQMGQEVILRCVPISNHLYFYWYRQILGQKVEFLVSFYNNEISEKSEIFDDQFSVERPDGSNFTLKIRSTKLEDSAMYFCASSTQTGDTQYFGPGTRLTVL.

This clonotype occurred a few times. The CDR3 protein is CASSSSLAGVSYEQYF. The CDR3 coding sequence is TGTGCCAGCAGCTCGTCGTTAGCGGGGGTCTCCTACGAGCAGTACTTC. The chain has TRBV11-1 and TRBJ2-7; 9 bases are shared with TRBD2. V shed 4 bases and J 0 bases; nucleotides not matched to a gene: 7. The CDR3 totals 16 residues. CDR1 and CDR2 (germline): SGHAT, FQDESV (reference sequence).

V and J are TRBV29-1 and TRBJ2-1; no definite D call. The V end lost 4 bases, the J end lost 4 bases, and 11 bases lay between the germline ends. Germline assignment: CDR1 SQVTM and CDR2 ANQGSEA. This CDR3 is built from 13 residues. The CDR3 DNA reads TGCAGCGTTGGAGTCAGGCTATACAATGAGCAGTTCTTC. Protein: CSVGVRLYNEQFF.

The sample holds a few counts of this clonotype. The chain has TRBV4-1 and TRBJ2-1; no clear D gene. V gave up 0 bases and J gave up 3 bases, with 9 bases separating them. CDR3 length: 15 residues. Germline V gene sequence: CDR1 MGHRA, CDR2 YSYEKL. CDR3 amino acids: CASSQDELGYNEQFF. The CDR3 DNA sequence: TGCGCCAGCAGCCAAGACGAGCTCGGCTACAATGAGCAGTTCTTC.

The rearrangement links TRBV14 to TRBJ1-2; 8 bases are a match to TRBD1. V gave up 5 bases and J gave up 4 bases; unmatched junction bases: 3. The germline V gene encodes CDR1 SGHDN and CDR2 FVKESK. The CDR3 sequence is 13 residues long. The DNA for the CDR3 is TGTGCCAGCAGCAGACAGGGGATCTATGGCTACACCTTC. Encoded protein: CASSRQGIYGYTF. Full variable domain (outside the CDR3, taken from reference TRBV14 and TRBJ1-2): EAGVTQFPSHSVIEKGQTVTLRCDPISGHDNLYWYRRVMGKEIKFLLHFVKESKQDESGMPNNRFLAERTGGTYSTLKVQPAELEDSGVYFCASSRQGIYGYTFGSGTRLTVV.

The chain uses TRBV13 and TRBJ1-2, with D possibly matching TRBD1 (5 bases). The germline CDR1 and CDR2 sequences are PRHDT and FYEKMQ (reference sequence). V was trimmed by 5 bases and J by 8 bases, leaving 24 bases between them. CDR3 length equals 16 residues. The CDR3 loop reads CASSPLGQLFLSGYTF. DNA for the CDR3: TGTGCCAGCAGCCCCCTCGGACAATTGTTTCTATCCGGCTACACCTTC.